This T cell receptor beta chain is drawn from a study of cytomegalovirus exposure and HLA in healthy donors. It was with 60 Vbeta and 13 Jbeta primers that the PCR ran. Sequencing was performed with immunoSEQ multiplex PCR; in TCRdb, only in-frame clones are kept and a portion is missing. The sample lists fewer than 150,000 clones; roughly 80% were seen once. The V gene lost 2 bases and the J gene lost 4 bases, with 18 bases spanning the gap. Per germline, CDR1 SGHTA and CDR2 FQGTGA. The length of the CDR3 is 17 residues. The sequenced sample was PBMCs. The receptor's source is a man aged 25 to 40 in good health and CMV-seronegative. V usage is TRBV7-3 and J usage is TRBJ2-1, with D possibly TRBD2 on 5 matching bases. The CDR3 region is CASSLYAGGSLYNEQFF. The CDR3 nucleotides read TGTGCCAGCAGCTTATACGCGGGCGGCAGCCTTTACAATGAGCAGTTCTTC.